This T cell receptor (beta chain) emerged from a study of blood T cells in healthy people across ages. Study conclusions and caveats: Long-lived donors had more naive CD4+ cells and higher diversity than aged donors. There was no known CMV status for donors, so expanded clonotype changes were possibly confounded.

The CDR3 has 15 residues. The germline V gene encodes CDR1 DFQATT and CDR2 SNEGSKA (reference sequence). After removal of 6 bases from V and 8 bases from J, the junction contained 15 bases not matched to a gene. With respect to this clonotype: The antigen is unknown.

A second roughly 6 to 12 cycle PCR used barcoded and J-beta primers. TCRdb redid the calling of the 5' RACE reads with MiXCR, one entry per CDR3 protein. This repertoire shows hundreds of thousands of distinct CDR3 sequences, around 48% found once; its top ten account for just under 25%. Each of the donors had roughly 9.1 milliliters of peripheral blood drawn into EDTA-treated Vacutainer tubes. Per sample, at least 5 micrograms of total RNA were extracted. The sequenced material came from blood. The receptor comes from an elderly man in good health. The chain is built from TRBV20-1 and TRBJ1-2, with 10 bases aligning to TRBD1. The CDR3 coding sequence is TGCAGTGCCCATAACAAAGGACAGGGGGGCCTCGGCTACACCTTC. This gives the protein CSAHNKGQGGLGYTF.